These 14 T cell receptor beta chains were all obtained from the same sample, sequenced in a study of CXCR3-negative and CXCR3-positive naive CD8 T cells. 5' RACE with UMI labels generated the TRB cDNA libraries. TCRdb re-called the 5' RACE reads, yielding one record per CDR3 amino acid sequence without DNA. The sample has roughly 80,000 distinct CDR3 sequences. Study results and caveats: TRB CDR3s were more hydrophobic in CXCR3-positive than in CXCR3-negative naive cells.

Antigens of these TCRs are unknown. Material for sequencing was naive CXCR3+ CD8+ T cells from blood. As to subset: CD45RO-CCR7+CD27+CD95- naive CD8+ T cells expressing CXCR3 (TNR3+). These receptors were collected from a human donor in good health. Some clones in this sample may be carry-over from other donors' samples.

The chain is built from TRBV7-2 and TRBJ2-2; TCRdb calls TRBD2, which cannot be checked without DNA. The CDR3 is 15 amino acids. Per germline, CDR1 SGHTA and CDR2 FQGNSA. This CDR3 reads CASSFLAGGAGELFF.

This chain uses TRBV12-3 or TRBV12-4 with TRBJ2-7; the D call of TRBD1 rests on TCRdb alone, since no DNA is present to check it. The CDR3 sequence is 15 residues long. The chain's CDR3 is CASSLATGFTYEQYF.

This chain links TRBV6-2 or TRBV6-3 with TRBJ2-3. The CDR3 runs 14 residues. Germline CDR1 reads MNHEY; CDR2 reads SVGEGT. CDR3 sequence reads: CASSYAGDGDTQYF.

This sequence joins TRBV20-1 and TRBJ2-7; TCRdb indicates TRBD1, and absent DNA this call remains unverified. The CDR3 runs to 14 residues. Germline assignment: CDR1 DFQATT and CDR2 SNEGSKA (reference sequence). CDR3 in amino acids: CSARDGTGAYEQYF.

The chain recombines TRBV29-1 with TRBJ2-3; lacking DNA, the TRBD1 call made by TCRdb goes unchecked. The CDR3 covers 16 residues. Germline CDR1 SQVTM, CDR2 ANQGSEA. The CDR3 reads CSVPISSLRGTDTQYF.

This chain uses TRBV5-1 with TRBJ1-1; as DNA is missing, the TRBD1 call by TCRdb cannot be tested. Per the germline V gene, CDR1 is SGHRS and CDR2 is YFSETQ. This CDR3 contains 15 residues. CDR3 residues: CASSPGQGMNTEAFF.

This chain links TRBV7-9 with TRBJ2-5; lacking DNA, the TRBD1 call made by TCRdb goes unchecked. Per the germline V gene, CDR1 is SEHNR and CDR2 is FQNEAQ (reference sequence). The CDR3 consists of 15 residues. CDR3 sequence: CASSLPTGSQETQYF.

V is TRBV12-3 or TRBV12-4 and J is TRBJ1-5; absent DNA, TCRdb's TRBD1 call cannot be checked. This CDR3 has 14 amino acids. CDR3: CASSWWTGNQPQHF.

V is TRBV27 and J is TRBJ2-7. Germline CDR1 reads MNHEY; CDR2 reads SMNVEV (reference sequence). This CDR3 region has 14 residues. The CDR3 here is CASSLGVDRYEQYF.

The rearrangement uses TRBV11-1 and TRBJ2-5. The germline CDR1 and CDR2 sequences are SGHAT and FQDESV (reference sequence). The CDR3 totals 13 residues. CDR3 sequence reads: CASSLEVGGTQYF.

The gene calls are TRBV6-2 or TRBV6-3 and TRBJ1-1. Germline V lookup: CDR1 MNHEY, CDR2 SVGEGT. This CDR3 is built from 16 residues. The CDR3 protein is CASRMNLGEGITEAFF.

The rearrangement uses TRBV7-6 and TRBJ2-2; TCRdb's D call, TRBD1, is unchecked because there is no DNA. The CDR3 runs to 15 residues. Per germline, CDR1 SGHVS and CDR2 FNYEAQ. This CDR3 is CASTLGQGRTGELFF.

V usage is TRBV4-3 and J usage is TRBJ2-6; TCRdb names TRBD1, which stays unverified in the absence of DNA. Germline V gives CDR1 LGHNA, CDR2 YSLEER. The CDR3 is made up of 18 amino acids. The CDR3 region is CASSQDSGRGSGANVLTF.

CDR3 protein: CASSYSEASDGEKLFF. This chain joins TRBV6-5 and TRBJ1-4. Germline V lookup: CDR1 MNHEY, CDR2 SVGAGI. The CDR3 sequence is 16 residues long.